This T cell receptor beta chain was sequenced in a study of T-cell memory formation after mild COVID-19. 5'RACE with constant-segment primers built TCRalpha and TCRbeta cDNA libraries with UMIs. TCRdb reprocessed the 5' RACE reads via MiXCR and lists one record per CDR3 protein. In the table there are about 140,000 distinct CDR3 sequences, 20% to 25% of which are singletons. J lost 10 bases, V lost 0 bases, and 8 bases had no gene match. This CDR3 is built from 15 residues. CDR1 and CDR2 from the germline V gene are LGHNA and YSLEER. The chain couples TRBV4-3 to TRBJ2-1; 8 nucleotides match TRBD2. The sample was PBMCs or a T cell subset sorted from them (not recorded which). The clonotype was recovered from an adult woman who had mild COVID-19 (a few samples of this study predate the infection). Cell type and time point are not known. The CDR3 DNA reads TGCGCCAGCAGCCAAGATCCCCAGCGGGGGCGGGAGCAGTTCTTC. Amino acids: CASSQDPQRGREQFF.